This TCR beta chain was recovered during a study of CD8 T cells in Susac syndrome. An amount of RNA that ranged from about 0.45 to 1 ug was reverse transcribed with random hexamers. One entry per CDR3 protein, called by TCRdb with MiXCR from the immunoSEQ multiplex PCR reads. This table has fewer than 200,000 distinct CDR3 sequences, under 95% appearing once. The V and J ends lost 3 bases and 15 bases, in that order; junction bases with no gene match: 6. This CDR3 contains 12 residues. Germline CDR1 SGHTA, CDR2 FQGNSA. Material for sequencing was CD4+ T cells from PBMCs. This rearrangement joins TRBV7-2 to TRBJ2-1, with 9 positions matching TRBD2. This TCR came from a human donor in good health. The chain's CDR3 is CASSLRGTSWFF. CDR3 coding DNA: TGTGCCAGCAGCTTGAGAGGGACTAGCTGGTTCTTC.